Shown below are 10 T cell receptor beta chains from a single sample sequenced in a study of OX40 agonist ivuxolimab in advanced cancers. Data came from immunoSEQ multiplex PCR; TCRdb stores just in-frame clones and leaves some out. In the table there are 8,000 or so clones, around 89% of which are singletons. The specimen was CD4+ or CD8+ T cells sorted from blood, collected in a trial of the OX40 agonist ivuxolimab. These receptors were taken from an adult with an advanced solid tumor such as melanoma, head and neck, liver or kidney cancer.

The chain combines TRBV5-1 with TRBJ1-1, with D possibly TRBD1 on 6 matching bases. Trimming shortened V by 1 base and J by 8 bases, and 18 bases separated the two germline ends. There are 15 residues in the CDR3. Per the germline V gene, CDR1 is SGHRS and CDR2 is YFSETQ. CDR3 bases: TGCGCCAGCAGCTTGTATGGGGGCGATTCCCGAGAAGCTTTCTTT. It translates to CASSLYGGDSREAFF.

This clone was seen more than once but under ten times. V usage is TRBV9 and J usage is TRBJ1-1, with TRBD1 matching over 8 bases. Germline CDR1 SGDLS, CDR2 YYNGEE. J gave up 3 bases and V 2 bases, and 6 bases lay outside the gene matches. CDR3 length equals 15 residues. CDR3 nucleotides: TGTGCCAGCAGCGTTGGACAGGGAGAGGACACTGAAGCTTTCTTT. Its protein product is CASSVGQGEDTEAFF. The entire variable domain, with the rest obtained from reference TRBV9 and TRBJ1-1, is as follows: DSGVTQTPKHLITATGQRVTLRCSPRSGDLSVYWYQQSLDQGLQFLIQYYNGEERAKGNILERFSAQQFPDLHSELNLSSLELGDSALYFCASSVGQGEDTEAFFGQGTRLTVV.

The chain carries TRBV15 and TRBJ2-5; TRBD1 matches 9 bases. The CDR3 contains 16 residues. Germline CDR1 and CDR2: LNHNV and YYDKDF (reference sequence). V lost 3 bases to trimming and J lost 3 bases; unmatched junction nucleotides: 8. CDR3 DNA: TGTGCCACCAGCAGTGCCGGGACAGGGTCGGAAGAGACCCAGTACTTC. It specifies CATSSAGTGSEETQYF. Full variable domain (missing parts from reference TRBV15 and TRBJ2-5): DAMVIQNPRYQVTQFGKPVTLSCSQTLNHNVMYWYQQKSSQAPKLLFHYYDKDFNNEADTPDNFQSRRPNTSFCFLDIRSPGLGDTAMYLCATSSAGTGSEETQYFGPGTRLLVL.

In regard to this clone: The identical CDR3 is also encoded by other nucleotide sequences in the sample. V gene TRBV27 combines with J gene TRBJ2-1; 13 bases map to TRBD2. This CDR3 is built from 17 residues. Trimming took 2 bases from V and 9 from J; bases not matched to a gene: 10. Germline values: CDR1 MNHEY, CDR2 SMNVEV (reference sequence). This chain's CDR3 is CASSLQTPGLAGVEQFF. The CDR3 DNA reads TGTGCCAGCAGTTTACAAACCCCAGGACTAGCGGGAGTTGAGCAGTTCTTC.

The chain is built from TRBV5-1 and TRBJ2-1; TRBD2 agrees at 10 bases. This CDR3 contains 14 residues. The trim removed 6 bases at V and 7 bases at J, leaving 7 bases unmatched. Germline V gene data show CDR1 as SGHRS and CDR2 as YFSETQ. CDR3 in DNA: TGCGCCAGCAACCGAGCGGGAGGGGCAAATGAGCAGTTCTTC. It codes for CASNRAGGANEQFF.

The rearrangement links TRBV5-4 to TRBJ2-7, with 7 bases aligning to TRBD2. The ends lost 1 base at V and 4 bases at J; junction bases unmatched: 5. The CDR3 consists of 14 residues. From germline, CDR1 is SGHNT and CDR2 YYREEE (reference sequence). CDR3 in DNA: TGTGCCAGCAGCTTGTCCGCGGGAGAGTACGAGCAGTACGTC. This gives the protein CASSLSAGEYEQYV.

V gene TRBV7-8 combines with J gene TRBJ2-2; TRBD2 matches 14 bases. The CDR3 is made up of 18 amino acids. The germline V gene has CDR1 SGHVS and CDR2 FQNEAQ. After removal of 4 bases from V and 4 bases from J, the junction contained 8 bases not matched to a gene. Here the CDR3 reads CASSSRTSGRRSTGELFF. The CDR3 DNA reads TGTGCCAGCAGCTCCCGGACTAGCGGGAGGAGGTCCACCGGGGAGCTGTTTTTT.

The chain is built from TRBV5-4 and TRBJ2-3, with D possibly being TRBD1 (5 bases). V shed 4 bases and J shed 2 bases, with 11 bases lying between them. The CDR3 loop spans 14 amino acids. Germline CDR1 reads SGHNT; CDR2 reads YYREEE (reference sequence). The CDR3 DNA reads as TGTGCCAGCAGCCCCGACAGTACCACAGATACGCAGTATTTT. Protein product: CASSPDSTTDTQYF.

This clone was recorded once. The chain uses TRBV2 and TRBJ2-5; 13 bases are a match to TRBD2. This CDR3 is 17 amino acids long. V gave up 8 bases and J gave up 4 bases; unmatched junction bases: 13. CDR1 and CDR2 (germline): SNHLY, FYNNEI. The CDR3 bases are TGTGCCAGCCGGGGAGAAAGGACTAGCGGGAGTCGAGAGACCCAGTACTTC. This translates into CASRGERTSGSRETQYF.

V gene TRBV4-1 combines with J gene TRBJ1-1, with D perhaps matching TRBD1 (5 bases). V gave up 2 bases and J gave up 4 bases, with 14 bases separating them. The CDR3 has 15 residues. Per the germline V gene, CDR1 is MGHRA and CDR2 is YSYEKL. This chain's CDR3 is CASSQRGDHITEAFF. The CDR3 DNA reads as TGCGCCAGCAGCCAAAGAGGGGACCATATCACTGAAGCTTTCTTT.